Listed below are T cell receptor beta chains from one sample, sequenced in a study of CD8 T cells in ankylosing spondylitis. TCRdb re-called the 5' RACE reads with MiXCR, one entry per CDR3 protein. Of 200,000 to 250,000 distinct CDR3 sequences listed, about 10% are singletons. Specimen: blood, either unsorted or a sorted T cell fraction (not recorded which). The receptors were gathered from a male donor with ankylosing spondylitis or in good health (not recorded which). CDR3s include the opening cysteine and the closing phenylalanine or tryptophan. D genes are given only for firm matches. Only some rows state a clone size, as once, few, many or a class for expanded clones.

J gene	V gene	D gene	clone size	CDR3 length	CDR3 DNA	CDR3 protein
TRBJ1-2	TRBV20-1	TRBD1	many	13	TGCAGTGCTATTAACCCGGGACAGGGGGGCTACACCTTC	CSAINPGQGGYTF
TRBJ1-1	TRBV5-6	-	many	16	TGTGCCAGCAGCTTGGCTTTTGGGGGACAGAACACTGAAGCTTTCTTT	CASSLAFGGQNTEAFF
TRBJ2-5	TRBV29-1	-	many	14	TGCAGCGTGGGACTGGAGGGCAGACAAGAGACCCAGTACTTC	CSVGLEGRQETQYF
TRBJ2-1	TRBV12-3/TRBV12-4	TRBD2	many	16	TGTGCCAGCAGTTTAAGGCGGGGGGGCCTTGGGGATGAGCAGTTCTTC	CASSLRRGGLGDEQFF
TRBJ1-6	TRBV5-6	-	-	17	TGTGCCAGCAGCCCGGGATCAGGGGAGGGATATAATTCACCCCTCCACTTT	CASSPGSGEGYNSPLHF
TRBJ2-7	TRBV5-1	-	many	13	TGCGCCAGCAGCTTGGGGGGGTACTACGAGCAGTACTTC	CASSLGGYYEQYF
TRBJ2-2	TRBV7-3	-	many	18	TGTGCCAGCAGCTTAACGGGACGAAGCGCCCCGAACACCGGGGAGCTGTTTTTT	CASSLTGRSAPNTGELFF
TRBJ2-5	TRBV29-1	-	few	14	TGCAGCGTTGACCGTGGCGGGAACCAAGAGACCCAGTACTTC	CSVDRGGNQETQYF
TRBJ2-2	TRBV24-1	-	few	12	TGTGCCACCACGTCGAGGGGCGGGGAGCTGTTTTTT	CATTSRGGELFF
TRBJ1-5	TRBV5-6	-	once	18	TGTGCCAGCAGCTTGGCAGGGAACCCCGACCCCTCCAATCAGCCCCAGCATTTT	CASSLAGNPDPSNQPQHF
TRBJ1-1	TRBV2	TRBD1	-	14	TGTGCCAGCAGTGGACAGGGAAGCAACACTGAAGCTTTCTTT	CASSGQGSNTEAFF
TRBJ2-5	TRBV11-1	-	few	14	TGTGCCAGCACCTCCAGCCACGGGCAAGAGACCCAGTACTTC	CASTSSHGQETQYF
TRBJ2-3	TRBV9	-	few	14	TGTGCCAGCAGCGGATCGGGCCGCACAGATACGCAGTATTTT	CASSGSGRTDTQYF
TRBJ2-1	TRBV5-6	-	few	14	TGTGCCAGCACCTCAGGCTTCTCCTACAATGAGCAGTTCTTC	CASTSGFSYNEQFF
TRBJ2-1	TRBV29-1	TRBD2	many	15	TGCAGCGTCTTCCGGACTAGCGGAGGCTACAATGAGCAGTTCTTC	CSVFRTSGGYNEQFF
TRBJ2-3	TRBV7-2	TRBD2	-	16	TGTGCCAGCAGCACAATATTACTAGCGGGGGCAGATACGCAGTATTTT	CASSTILLAGADTQYF
TRBJ1-2	TRBV20-1	TRBD1	few	12	TGCAGACTCGGAGGGACAGGAGGTGGCTACACCTTC	CRLGGTGGGYTF